What follows are 26 T cell receptor beta chains derived from one specimen sequenced in a study of T cell responses to AZD1222 COVID-19 vaccine. Sequencing was performed with immunoSEQ multiplex PCR; in TCRdb, only in-frame clones are kept and a portion is missing. The table has 150,000 to 200,000 clones, around 93% seen once. The sample in question was peripheral blood, obtained on day 0 of AZD1222 vaccination. These TCRs come from an adult in good health.

The chain employs TRBV5-1 and TRBJ1-3; D not certain. Per germline, CDR1 SGHRS and CDR2 YFSETQ. The CDR3 is made up of 12 amino acids. The ends were cut back, 0 bases at V and 7 bases at J, with 5 bases in the middle. The CDR3 region is CASSLAGNTIYF. CDR3 DNA: TGCGCCAGCAGCTTGGCGGGGAACACCATATATTTT.

The chain combines TRBV30 with TRBJ1-4; a possible D gene is TRBD1 (5 bases). The CDR3 is 18 residues long. Per germline, CDR1 GTSNPN and CDR2 SVGIG (reference sequence). The ends were cut back, 1 base at V and 6 bases at J, with 24 bases in the middle. CDR3 loop: CAWSDPLTSGTGYEKLFF. In DNA, the CDR3 is TGTGCCTGGAGTGACCCATTGACCTCCGGGACGGGATATGAAAAACTGTTTTTT.

The chain combines TRBV11-3 with TRBJ2-2; 12 nucleotides agree with TRBD2. CDR3 length equals 18 residues. Germline V gene data show CDR1 as SGHNT and CDR2 as YENEEA. The ends lost 4 bases at V and 5 bases at J; junction bases unmatched: 11. In DNA, the CDR3 is TGTGCCAGCAGCTACCCCCCACTAGCGGGGGGAGGGACCGGGGAGCTGTTTTTT. Encoded protein: CASSYPPLAGGGTGELFF.

This clone has just one count. The rearrangement joins TRBV12-3 or TRBV12-4 to TRBJ1-5, with 7 bases fitting TRBD1. The V and J ends lost 6 bases and 6 bases, in that order; junction bases with no gene match: 5. The CDR3 loop spans 13 amino acids. CDR3 residues: CASRQGMGQPQHF. Written as DNA, the CDR3 is TGTGCCAGCAGACAGGGGATGGGTCAGCCCCAGCATTTT.

The chain has TRBV9 and TRBJ2-3; a weak D match, TRBD2 (6 bases). The CDR3 has 14 residues. The germline V gene encodes CDR1 SGDLS and CDR2 YYNGEE. V dropped 4 bases and J dropped 4 bases, with 13 bases sitting between them. The CDR3 protein is CASSTRREADTQYF. The CDR3 nucleotides are TGTGCCAGCAGCACCCGGAGGGAGGCAGATACGCAGTATTTT.

This chain connects TRBV6-4 to TRBJ1-2; no reliable D call. CDR3 size: 13 residues. V was trimmed by 0 bases and J by 7 bases, leaving 9 bases between them. Germline CDR1 reads MRHNA; CDR2 reads SNTAGT. The CDR3 nucleotides are TGTGCCAGCAGTGACTCGACCTACGGTGGCTACACCTTC. Translation gives CASSDSTYGGYTF.

V is TRBV24-1 and J is TRBJ2-6; 8 bases align to TRBD1. CDR3 size: 18 residues. Germline loops: CDR1 KGHDR, CDR2 SFDVKD. The ends lost 4 bases at V and 0 bases at J; junction bases unmatched: 7. In DNA, the CDR3 is TGTGCCACCAGTGAAGCCGGGACAGGAGCCTCTGGGGCCAACGTCCTGACTTTC. Translated: CATSEAGTGASGANVLTF.

The chain uses TRBV3-1 (or the pseudogene TRBV3-2) and TRBJ1-2, with D possibly being TRBD1 (6 bases). The length of the CDR3 is 13 residues. Germline V gene data show CDR1 as LGHDT and CDR2 as YNNKEL (reference sequence). Trimming left V 4 bases short and J 3 bases short, with 9 bases between. This CDR3 reads CASSPGAYYGYTF. The CDR3 DNA sequence: TGTGCCAGCAGCCCGGGGGCCTACTATGGCTACACCTTC.

The V and J genes are TRBV9 and TRBJ2-3; D not resolved. The CDR3 consists of 13 residues. CDR1 is SGDLS and CDR2 is YYNGEE in the germline V gene. The V gene lost 3 bases and the J gene lost 0 bases, with 5 bases spanning the gap. CDR3 amino acids: CASSEGSTDTQYF. Here the CDR3 DNA reads TGTGCCAGCAGCGAAGGGAGCACAGATACGCAGTATTTT.

The chain links TRBV30 to TRBJ2-7; 7 bases fit TRBD1. Germline V gene sequence: CDR1 GTSNPN, CDR2 SVGIG (reference sequence). The V segment lost 3 bases and the J segment 0 bases; nucleotides outside the gene matches: 5. This CDR3 is 14 amino acids long. CDR3 loop: CAWRPGQASYEQYF. The CDR3 DNA is TGTGCCTGGAGACCAGGACAGGCCTCCTACGAGCAGTACTTC.

The J gene is TRBJ1-6, the V gene TRBV6-5; D possibly corresponds to TRBD1 (6 bases). CDR3 length: 15 residues. The V gene lost 4 bases and the J gene lost 8 bases, with 15 bases spanning the gap. Germline values: CDR1 MNHEY, CDR2 SVGAGI. CDR3 amino acids: CASSSGERQDSPLHF. CDR3 DNA sequence: TGTGCCAGCAGTTCAGGGGAGAGGCAGGATTCACCCCTCCACTTT.

V is TRBV3-1 (or the pseudogene TRBV3-2) and J is TRBJ2-2, with D possibly being TRBD1 or TRBD2 (5 bases each). V dropped 7 bases and J dropped 6 bases, with 15 bases sitting between them. The CDR3 runs to 14 residues. Germline-derived CDR1 and CDR2 are LGHDT and YNNKEL (reference sequence). CDR3 residues: CASTRDAVAGELFF. CDR3 in DNA: TGTGCCAGCACCCGGGACGCTGTGGCCGGGGAGCTGTTTTTT.

This chain joins TRBV19 and TRBJ2-7, with D tentatively TRBD2 (7 bases). The length of the CDR3 is 13 residues. In germline, CDR1 is LNHDA, CDR2 SQIVND (reference sequence). Trimming shortened V by 3 bases and J by 5 bases, and 11 bases separated the two germline ends. Here the CDR3 reads CASSMIGGDEQYF. Written as DNA, the CDR3 is TGTGCCAGTAGTATGATAGGGGGGGACGAGCAGTACTTC. The variable domain in full, with the rest retrieved from reference TRBV19 and TRBJ2-7, is DGGITQSPKYLFRKEGQNVTLSCEQNLNHDAMYWYRQDPGQGLRLIYYSQIVNDFQKGDIAEGYSVSREKKESFPLTVTSAQKNPTAFYLCASSMIGGDEQYFGPGTRLTVT.

The J gene is TRBJ2-5, the V gene TRBV24-1; TRBD1 aligns across 8 bases. Germline CDR1 and CDR2: KGHDR and SFDVKD. With 2 bases clipped from V and 4 bases from J, the junction kept 8 bases outside the gene matches. The length of the CDR3 is 16 residues. The CDR3 sequence is CATSDSPGRGPETQYF. Here the CDR3 DNA reads TGTGCCACCAGTGATTCCCCCGGCAGGGGGCCAGAGACCCAGTACTTC.

The gene calls are TRBV6-5 and TRBJ1-3; 7 nucleotides align to TRBD1. The germline V gene encodes CDR1 MNHEY and CDR2 SVGAGI. V shed 4 bases, J shed 10 bases, and the junction held 4 bases outside the gene matches. The CDR3 runs to 12 residues. The CDR3 region is CASSSFRGTIYF. The CDR3 nucleotides read TGTGCCAGCAGTTCCTTCAGGGGGACCATATATTTT.

V usage is TRBV9 and J usage is TRBJ1-1; TRBD1 matches 10 bases. The germline CDR1 and CDR2 sequences are SGDLS and YYNGEE. Trimming cost V 0 bases and J 5 bases; bases outside gene matches: 7. The CDR3 totals 16 residues. In nucleotides, the CDR3 is TGTGCCAGCAGCGTAGAGACAGGGGGCAGAGGTACTGAAGCTTTCTTT. This codes for CASSVETGGRGTEAFF.

The rearrangement joins TRBV10-1 to TRBJ2-1, with 9 bases fitting TRBD1. The CDR3 consists of 18 residues. Germline V gives CDR1 WNHNN, CDR2 SYGVQD (reference sequence). V lost 0 bases to trimming and J lost 12 bases; unmatched junction nucleotides: 18. For the CDR3, the DNA is TGCGCCAGCAGTGAGTCGAGCTTTAGGACAGGGGTCCCCAGGATGCAGTTCTTC. Its protein is CASSESSFRTGVPRMQFF.

This clone was seen a few times. The chain uses TRBV30 and TRBJ1-2, with D perhaps matching TRBD1 (5 bases). Trimming shortened V by 1 base and J by 2 bases, and 14 bases separated the two germline ends. Germline V lookup: CDR1 GTSNPN, CDR2 SVGIG (reference sequence). The CDR3 runs to 15 residues. CDR3 in amino acids: CAWSAGRAGNYGYTF. CDR3 in DNA: TGTGCCTGGAGTGCCGGTAGGGCAGGGAACTATGGCTACACCTTC.

The chain employs TRBV30 and TRBJ1-5; the D is unclear. The length of the CDR3 is 13 residues. V lost 3 bases to trimming and J lost 5 bases, with 11 bases between them. Germline V CDR1 and CDR2: GTSNPN, SVGIG (reference sequence). CDR3 DNA: TGTGCCTGGAGAGCCGGTCTAGATCAGCCCCAGCATTTT. Translated: CAWRAGLDQPQHF.

About this clone itself: The junction differs from germline at one of its ends, possibly a read error. DNA of the CDR3: TGTGCCGGCAGCCCGCGAGGACTCGACAATGAGCAGTTCTTC. Protein: CAGSPRGLDNEQFF. The rearrangement joins TRBV6-2 or TRBV6-3 to TRBJ2-1, with D possibly matching TRBD2 (5 bases). The CDR3 runs to 14 residues. CDR1 and CDR2 (germline): MNHEY, SVGEGT.

V and J are TRBV15 and TRBJ2-1; 7 bases are shared with TRBD2. CDR1 LNHNV and CDR2 YYDKDF come from the germline V gene (reference sequence). The ends lost 1 base at V and 2 bases at J; junction bases unmatched: 8. The CDR3 totals 17 residues. The CDR3 spells CATSRVSASGPYNEQFF. CDR3 nucleotides: TGTGCCACCAGCAGAGTATCGGCTAGCGGTCCCTACAATGAGCAGTTCTTC.

This sequence joins TRBV7-2 and TRBJ2-7; D is perhaps TRBD2 (5 bases). The CDR3 covers 14 residues. Trimming shortened V by 1 base and J by 2 bases, and 9 bases separated the two germline ends. Germline-derived CDR1 and CDR2 are SGHTA and FQGNSA. The CDR3: CASSLGLRAYEQYF. The CDR3 DNA reads as TGTGCCAGCAGCTTAGGACTAAGGGCCTACGAGCAGTACTTC.

The chain employs TRBV9 and TRBJ2-1; 10 bases are shared with TRBD2. The CDR3 runs 16 residues. Trimming at V came to 7 bases and at J to 10 bases, leaving 17 bases not matched to a gene. Germline-derived CDR1 and CDR2 are SGDLS and YYNGEE. CDR3 loop: CASQVASGSGSGEQFF. CDR3 DNA: TGTGCCAGCCAAGTGGCTAGCGGGAGTGGTAGTGGAGAGCAGTTCTTC.

V gene TRBV6-5 combines with J gene TRBJ2-7; D gene unclear. Trimming left V 7 bases short and J 4 bases short, with 11 bases between. Germline CDR1 is MNHEY and CDR2 is SVGAGI. The CDR3 covers 12 residues. DNA for the CDR3: TGTGCCAGCATAGGTCTCGGTTACGAGCAGTACTTC. Its translation is CASIGLGYEQYF.

J is TRBJ2-4 and V is TRBV15, with 8 bases identical to TRBD1. The CDR3 sequence is 17 residues long. CDR1 is LNHNV and CDR2 is YYDKDF in the germline V gene (reference sequence). With V trimmed by 6 bases and J by 5 bases, 15 bases remained unmatched. This chain's CDR3 is CATSTDGWTGLQNIQYF. CDR3 coding DNA: TGTGCCACCAGTACCGATGGTTGGACAGGGCTCCAAAACATTCAGTACTTC.

The CDR3 DNA reads TGTGCCAGCAGTGAGGACAGCTCCTACGAGCAGTACTTC. The encoded protein is CASSEDSSYEQYF. The J gene is TRBJ2-7, the V gene TRBV2; D may be TRBD1 (6 bases). From germline, CDR1 is SNHLY and CDR2 FYNNEI. The CDR3 contains 13 residues. The ends were cut back, 3 bases at V and 0 bases at J, with 6 bases in the middle.